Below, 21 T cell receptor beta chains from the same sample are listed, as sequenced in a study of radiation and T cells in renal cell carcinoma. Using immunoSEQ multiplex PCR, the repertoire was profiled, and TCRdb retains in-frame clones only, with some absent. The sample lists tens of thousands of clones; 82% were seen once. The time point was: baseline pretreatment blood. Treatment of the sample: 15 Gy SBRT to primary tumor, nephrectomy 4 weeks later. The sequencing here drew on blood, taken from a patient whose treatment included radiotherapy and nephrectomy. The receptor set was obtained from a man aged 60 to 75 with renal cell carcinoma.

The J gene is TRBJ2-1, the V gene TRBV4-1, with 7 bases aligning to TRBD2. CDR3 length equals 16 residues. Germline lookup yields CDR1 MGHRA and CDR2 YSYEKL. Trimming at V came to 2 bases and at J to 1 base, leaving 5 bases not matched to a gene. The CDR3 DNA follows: TGCGCCAGCAGCCAACTAGCGGCCCTGTCCTACAATGAGCAGTTCTTC. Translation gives CASSQLAALSYNEQFF.

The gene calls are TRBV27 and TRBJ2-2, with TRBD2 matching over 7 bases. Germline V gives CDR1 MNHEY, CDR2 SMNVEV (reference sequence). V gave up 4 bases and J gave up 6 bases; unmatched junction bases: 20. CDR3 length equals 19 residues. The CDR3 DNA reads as TGTGCCAGCAGTTCCCCACGTGGGCTAGGCGGGAGTAGCCCCGGGGAGCTGTTTTTT. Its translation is CASSSPRGLGGSSPGELFF.

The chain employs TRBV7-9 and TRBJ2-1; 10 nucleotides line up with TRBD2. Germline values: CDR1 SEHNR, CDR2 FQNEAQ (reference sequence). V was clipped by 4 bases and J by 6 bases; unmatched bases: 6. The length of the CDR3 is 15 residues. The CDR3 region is CASSSPGLAFNEQFF. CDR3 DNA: TGTGCCAGCAGCTCCCCGGGACTAGCGTTCAATGAGCAGTTCTTC.

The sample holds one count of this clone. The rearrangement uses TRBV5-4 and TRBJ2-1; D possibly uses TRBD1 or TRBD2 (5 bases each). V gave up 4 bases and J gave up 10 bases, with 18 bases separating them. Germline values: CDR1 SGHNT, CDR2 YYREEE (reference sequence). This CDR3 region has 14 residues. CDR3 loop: CASSGDRAGTEQFF. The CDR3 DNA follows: TGTGCCAGCAGCGGGGACCGGGCCGGCACAGAGCAGTTCTTC.

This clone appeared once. DNA of the CDR3: TGTGCCAGCTCGCGCCCCTACAATGAGCAGTTCTTC. Its protein product is CASSRPYNEQFF. J is TRBJ2-1 and V is TRBV7-2, with no clear D. This CDR3 has 12 amino acids. From germline, CDR1 is SGHTA and CDR2 FQGNSA. The V and J ends lost 8 bases and 2 bases respectively, with 7 bases between them.

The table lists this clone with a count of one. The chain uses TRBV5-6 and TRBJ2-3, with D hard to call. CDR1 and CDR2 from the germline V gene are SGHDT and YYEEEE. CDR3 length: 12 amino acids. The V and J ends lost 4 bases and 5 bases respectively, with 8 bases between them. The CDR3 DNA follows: TGTGCCAGCAGCCGCAGGAGAGATACGCAGTATTTT. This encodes CASSRRRDTQYF.

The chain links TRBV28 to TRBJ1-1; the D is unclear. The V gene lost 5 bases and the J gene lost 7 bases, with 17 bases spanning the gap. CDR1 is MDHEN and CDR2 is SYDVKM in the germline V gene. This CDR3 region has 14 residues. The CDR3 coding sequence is TGTGCCAGCAGTCCACCGCATCGGACCCATGAAGCTTTCTTT. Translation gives CASSPPHRTHEAFF.

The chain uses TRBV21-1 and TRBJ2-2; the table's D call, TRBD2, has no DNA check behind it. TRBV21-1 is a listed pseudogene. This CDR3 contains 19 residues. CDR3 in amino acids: CASSKAWTSGRGDTGELFF. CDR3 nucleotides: TGTGCCAGCAGCAAAGCATGGACTAGCGGGAGAGGGGACACCGGGGAGCTGTTTTTT.

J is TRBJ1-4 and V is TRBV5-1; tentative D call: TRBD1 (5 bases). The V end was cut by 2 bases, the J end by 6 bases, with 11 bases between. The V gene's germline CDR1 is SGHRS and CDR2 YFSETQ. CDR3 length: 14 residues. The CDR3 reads CASSFQGADEKLFF. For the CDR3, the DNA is TGCGCCAGCAGCTTCCAAGGGGCGGATGAAAAACTGTTTTTT.

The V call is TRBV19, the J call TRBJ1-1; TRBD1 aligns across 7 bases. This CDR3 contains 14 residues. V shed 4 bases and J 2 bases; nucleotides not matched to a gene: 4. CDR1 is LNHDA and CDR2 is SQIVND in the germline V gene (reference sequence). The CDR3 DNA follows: TGTGCCAGTAGTACGGACAGGCGCAACACTGAAGCTTTCTTT. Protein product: CASSTDRRNTEAFF.

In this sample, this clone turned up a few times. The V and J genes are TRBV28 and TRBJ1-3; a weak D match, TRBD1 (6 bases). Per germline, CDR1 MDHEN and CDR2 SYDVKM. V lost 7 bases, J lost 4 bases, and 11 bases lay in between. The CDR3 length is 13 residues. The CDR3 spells CASMRGQGNTIYF. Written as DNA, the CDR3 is TGTGCCAGCATGCGGGGGCAAGGAAACACCATATATTTT.

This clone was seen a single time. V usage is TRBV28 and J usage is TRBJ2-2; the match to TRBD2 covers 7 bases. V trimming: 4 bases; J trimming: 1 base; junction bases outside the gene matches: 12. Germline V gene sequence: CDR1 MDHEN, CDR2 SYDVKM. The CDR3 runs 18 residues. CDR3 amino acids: CASSSWTSGYMNTGELFF. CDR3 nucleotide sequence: TGTGCCAGCAGTTCATGGACTAGTGGGTATATGAACACCGGGGAGCTGTTTTTT.

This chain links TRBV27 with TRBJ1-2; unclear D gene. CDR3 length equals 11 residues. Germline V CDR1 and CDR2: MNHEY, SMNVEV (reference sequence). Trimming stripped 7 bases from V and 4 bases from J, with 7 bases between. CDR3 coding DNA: TGTGCCAGCATTGAACCCTATGGCTACACCTTC. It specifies CASIEPYGYTF.

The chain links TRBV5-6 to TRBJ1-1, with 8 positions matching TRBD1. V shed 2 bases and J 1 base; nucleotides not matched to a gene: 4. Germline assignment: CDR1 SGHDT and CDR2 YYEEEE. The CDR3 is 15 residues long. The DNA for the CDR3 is TGTGCCAGCAGCTTCCTCACAGGGGGGAACACTGAAGCTTTCTTT. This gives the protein CASSFLTGGNTEAFF. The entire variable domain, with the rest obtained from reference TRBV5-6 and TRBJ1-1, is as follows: DAGVTQSPTHLIKTRGQQVTLRCSPKSGHDTVSWYQQALGQGPQFIFQYYEEEERQRGNFPDRFSGHQFPNYSSELNVNALLLGDSALYLCASSFLTGGNTEAFFGQGTRLTVV.

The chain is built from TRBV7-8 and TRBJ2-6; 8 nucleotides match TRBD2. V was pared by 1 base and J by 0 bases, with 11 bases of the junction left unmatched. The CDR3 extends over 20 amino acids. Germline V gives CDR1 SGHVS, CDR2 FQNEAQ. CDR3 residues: CASSLERGFRDTSGANVLTF. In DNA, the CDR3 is TGTGCCAGCAGCTTAGAGCGGGGGTTCAGGGACACCTCTGGGGCCAACGTCCTGACTTTC.

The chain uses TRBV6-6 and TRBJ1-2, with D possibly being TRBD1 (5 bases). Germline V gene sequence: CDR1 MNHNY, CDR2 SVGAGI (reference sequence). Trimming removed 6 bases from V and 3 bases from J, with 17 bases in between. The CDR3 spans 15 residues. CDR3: CASSAGTSLYYGYTF. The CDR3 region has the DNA TGTGCCAGCAGCGCCGGGACTTCGTTGTACTATGGCTACACCTTC.

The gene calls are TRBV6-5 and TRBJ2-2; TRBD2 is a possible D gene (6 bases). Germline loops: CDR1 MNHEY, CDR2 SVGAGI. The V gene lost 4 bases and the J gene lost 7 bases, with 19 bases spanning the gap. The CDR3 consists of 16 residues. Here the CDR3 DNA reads TGTGCCAGCAGTTCTAGGGGACTCAGGCGTAACGGGGAGCTGTTTTTT. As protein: CASSSRGLRRNGELFF.

CDR3 DNA sequence: TGTGCCAGCAGCTTAGGACCCCGACTAGCGGGAGACACAGATACGCAGTATTTT. It yields the protein CASSLGPRLAGDTDTQYF. V gene TRBV7-2 combines with J gene TRBJ2-3; 12 nucleotides line up with TRBD2. The CDR3 is 18 residues long. Unmatched junction bases numbered 7, after V lost 1 base and J lost 2 bases. CDR1 and CDR2 from the germline V gene are SGHTA and FQGNSA.

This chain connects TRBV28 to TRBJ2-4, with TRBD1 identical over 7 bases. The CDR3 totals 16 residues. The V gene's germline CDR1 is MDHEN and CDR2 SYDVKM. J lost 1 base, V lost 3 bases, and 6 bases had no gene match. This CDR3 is CASSLTGKGAKNIQYF. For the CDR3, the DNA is TGTGCCAGCAGTTTGACAGGGAAAGGGGCCAAAAACATTCAGTACTTC.

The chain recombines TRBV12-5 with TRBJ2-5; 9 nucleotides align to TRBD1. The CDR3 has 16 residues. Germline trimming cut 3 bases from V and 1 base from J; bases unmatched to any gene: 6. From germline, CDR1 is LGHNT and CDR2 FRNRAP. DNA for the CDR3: TGTGCTAGTGGTTTACGACAGGGGGATTCCCAAGAGACCCAGTACTTC. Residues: CASGLRQGDSQETQYF.

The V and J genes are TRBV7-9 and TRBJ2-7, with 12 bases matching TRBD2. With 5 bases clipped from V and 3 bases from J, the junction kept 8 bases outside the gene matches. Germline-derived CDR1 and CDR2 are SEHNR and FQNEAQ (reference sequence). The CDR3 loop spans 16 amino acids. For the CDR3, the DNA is TGTGCCAGCAGCCCCTCGGGACTAGCGGGCAGCTACGAGCAGTACTTC. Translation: CASSPSGLAGSYEQYF.